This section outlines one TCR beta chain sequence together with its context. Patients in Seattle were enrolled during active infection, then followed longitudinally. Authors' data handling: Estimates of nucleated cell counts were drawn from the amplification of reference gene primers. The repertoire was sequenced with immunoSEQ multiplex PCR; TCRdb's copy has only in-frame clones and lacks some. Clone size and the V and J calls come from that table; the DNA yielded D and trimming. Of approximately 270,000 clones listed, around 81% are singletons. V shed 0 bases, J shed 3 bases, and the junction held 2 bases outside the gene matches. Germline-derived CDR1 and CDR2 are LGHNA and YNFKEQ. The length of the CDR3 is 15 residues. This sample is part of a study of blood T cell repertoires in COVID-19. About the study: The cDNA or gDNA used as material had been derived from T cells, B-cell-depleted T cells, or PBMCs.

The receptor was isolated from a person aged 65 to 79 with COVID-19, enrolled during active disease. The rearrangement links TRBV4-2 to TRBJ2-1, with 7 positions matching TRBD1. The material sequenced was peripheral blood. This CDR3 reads CASSQDRDSYNEQFF. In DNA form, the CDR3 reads TGTGCCAGCAGCCAAGATCGGGACAGCTACAATGAGCAGTTCTTC.